This T cell receptor beta chain was profiled in a study of cytomegalovirus exposure and HLA in healthy donors. The germline gives CDR1 SNHLY, CDR2 FYNNEI. V lost 4 bases, J lost 3 bases, and 10 bases lay in between. This CDR3 has 14 amino acids. The study's findings and limits: Evidence from a later analysis indicated that most CMV-associated TCR beta chains looked HLA-restricted. For presence/absence analyses, sequencing depth was assumed to be roughly uniform across donors.

Of note for this clone: Its specificity is unknown.

In the PCR, 60 Vbeta and 13 Jbeta primers were used. Measured with immunoSEQ multiplex PCR; TCRdb has only the in-frame clones, and not every one. Seen here are under 150,000 clones, about 64% observed once, and the top ten hold less than 5%. The sequence derives from a man in his sixties in good health and CMV-seronegative. Material: PBMCs. This sequence joins TRBV2 and TRBJ1-3; D possibly corresponds to TRBD1 (5 bases). CDR3 DNA: TGTGCCAGCAGTGCACAGGTTCTTGGAAACACCATATATTTT. Its translation is CASSAQVLGNTIYF. The whole variable domain, remainder taken from reference TRBV2 and TRBJ1-3, is EPEVTQTPSHQVTQMGQEVILRCVPISNHLYFYWYRQILGQKVEFLVSFYNNEISEKSEIFDDQFSVERPDGSNFTLKIRSTKLEDSAMYFCASSAQVLGNTIYFGEGSWLTVV.